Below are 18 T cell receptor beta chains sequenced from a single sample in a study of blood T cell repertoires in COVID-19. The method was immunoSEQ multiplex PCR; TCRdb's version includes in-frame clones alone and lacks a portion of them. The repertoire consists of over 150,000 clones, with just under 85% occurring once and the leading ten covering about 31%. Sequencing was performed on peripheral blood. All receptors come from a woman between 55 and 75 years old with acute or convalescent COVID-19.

CDR3 nucleotides: TGTGCCACCAGCAGATCCGACAGGGTGAATAATTCACCCCTCCACTTT. It translates to CATSRSDRVNNSPLHF. This chain uses TRBV15 with TRBJ1-6, with 7 bases aligning to TRBD1. Germline assignment: CDR1 LNHNV and CDR2 YYDKDF (reference sequence). J was trimmed by 5 bases and V by 2 bases; bases with no gene match: 6. The CDR3 is 16 amino acids.

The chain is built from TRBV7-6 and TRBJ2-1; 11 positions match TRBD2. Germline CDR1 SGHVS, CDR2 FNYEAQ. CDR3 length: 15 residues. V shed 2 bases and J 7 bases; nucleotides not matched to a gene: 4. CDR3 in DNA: TGTGCCAGCAGCTTATTAGCGGGGGGGCATAATGAGCAGTTCTTC. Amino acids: CASSLLAGGHNEQFF.

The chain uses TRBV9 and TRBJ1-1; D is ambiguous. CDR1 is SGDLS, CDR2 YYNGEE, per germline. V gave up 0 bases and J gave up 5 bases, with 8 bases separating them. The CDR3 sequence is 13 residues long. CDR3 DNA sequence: TGTGCCAGCAGCGTAGGGGTGGAGACTGAAGCTTTCTTT. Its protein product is CASSVGVETEAFF.

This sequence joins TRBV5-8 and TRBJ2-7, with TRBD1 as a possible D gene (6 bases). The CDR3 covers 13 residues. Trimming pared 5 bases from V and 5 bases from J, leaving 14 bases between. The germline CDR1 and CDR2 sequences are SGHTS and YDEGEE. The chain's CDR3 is CASRLLQGHEQYF. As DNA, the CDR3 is TGTGCCAGCAGACTATTACAGGGCCACGAGCAGTACTTC.

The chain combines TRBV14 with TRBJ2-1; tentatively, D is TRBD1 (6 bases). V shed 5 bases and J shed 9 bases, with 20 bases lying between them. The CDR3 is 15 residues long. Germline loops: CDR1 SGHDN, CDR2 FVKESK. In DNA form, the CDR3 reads TGTGCCAGCAGCACGGTCAGGGACATCAATCGTGAGCAGTTCTTC. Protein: CASSTVRDINREQFF.

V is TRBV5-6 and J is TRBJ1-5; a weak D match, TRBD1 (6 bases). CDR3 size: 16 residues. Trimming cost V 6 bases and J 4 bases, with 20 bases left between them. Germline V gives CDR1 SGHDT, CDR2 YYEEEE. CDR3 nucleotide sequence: TGTGCCAGCACGATTGCTGGACAGCCGTTGAATCAGCCCCAGCATTTT. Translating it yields CASTIAGQPLNQPQHF.

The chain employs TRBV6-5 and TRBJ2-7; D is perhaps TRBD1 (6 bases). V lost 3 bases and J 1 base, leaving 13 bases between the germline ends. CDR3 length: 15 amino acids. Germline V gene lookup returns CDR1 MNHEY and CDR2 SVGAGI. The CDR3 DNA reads TGTGCCAGCAGTTATCCGAGGGGGACATCCTACGAGCAGTACGTC. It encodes CASSYPRGTSYEQYV.

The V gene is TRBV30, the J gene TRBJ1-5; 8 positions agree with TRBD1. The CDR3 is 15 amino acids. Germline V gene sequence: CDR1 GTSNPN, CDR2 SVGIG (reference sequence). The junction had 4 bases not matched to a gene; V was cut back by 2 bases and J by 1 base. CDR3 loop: CAWSHRGVSNQPQHF. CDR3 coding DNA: TGTGCCTGGAGTCACAGGGGGGTAAGCAATCAGCCCCAGCATTTT.

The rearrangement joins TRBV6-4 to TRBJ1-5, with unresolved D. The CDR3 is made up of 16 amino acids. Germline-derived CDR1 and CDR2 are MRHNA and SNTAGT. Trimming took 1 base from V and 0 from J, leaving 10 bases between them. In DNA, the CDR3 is TGTGCCAGCAGTGACTGTCTTACAAATAGCAATCAGCCCCAGCATTTT. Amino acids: CASSDCLTNSNQPQHF.

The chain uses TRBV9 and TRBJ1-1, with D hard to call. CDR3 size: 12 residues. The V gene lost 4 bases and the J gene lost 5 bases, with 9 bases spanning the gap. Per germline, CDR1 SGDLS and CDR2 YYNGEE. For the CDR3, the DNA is TGTGCCAGCAGCAACGGGATAACTGAAGCTTTCTTT. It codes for CASSNGITEAFF.

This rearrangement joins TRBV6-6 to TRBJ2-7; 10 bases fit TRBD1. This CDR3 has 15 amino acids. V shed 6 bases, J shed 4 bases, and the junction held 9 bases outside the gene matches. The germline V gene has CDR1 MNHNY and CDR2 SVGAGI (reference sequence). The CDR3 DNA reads TGTGCCAGCAGAACCGGGACAGGGGCCCTTTACGAGCAGTACGTC. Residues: CASRTGTGALYEQYV.

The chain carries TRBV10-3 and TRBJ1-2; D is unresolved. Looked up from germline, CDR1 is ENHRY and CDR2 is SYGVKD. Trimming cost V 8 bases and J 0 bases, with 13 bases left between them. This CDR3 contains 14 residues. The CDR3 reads CAIPLAGSNYGYTF. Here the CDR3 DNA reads TGTGCCATCCCCCTGGCGGGGTCTAACTATGGCTACACCTTC.

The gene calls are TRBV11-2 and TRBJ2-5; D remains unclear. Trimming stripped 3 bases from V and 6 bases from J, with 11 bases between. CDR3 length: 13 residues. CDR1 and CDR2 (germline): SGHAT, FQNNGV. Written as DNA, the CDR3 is TGTGCCAGCAGCTTCGAAGTACTCCAGACCCAGTACTTC. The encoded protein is CASSFEVLQTQYF.

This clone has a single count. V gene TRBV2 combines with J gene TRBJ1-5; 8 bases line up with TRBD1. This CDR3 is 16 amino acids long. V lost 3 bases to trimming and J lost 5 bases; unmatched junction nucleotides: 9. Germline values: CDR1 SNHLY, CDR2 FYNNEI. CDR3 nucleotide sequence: TGTGCCAGCAGTGACACGCCGGGACAGGCGGATCAGCCCCAGCATTTT. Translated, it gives CASSDTPGQADQPQHF.

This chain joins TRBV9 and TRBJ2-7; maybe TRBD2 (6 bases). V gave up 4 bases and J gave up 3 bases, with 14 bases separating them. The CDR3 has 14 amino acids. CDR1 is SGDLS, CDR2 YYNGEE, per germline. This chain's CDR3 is CASSPRGSLYEQYF. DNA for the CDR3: TGTGCCAGCAGCCCCCGGGGGTCCCTCTACGAGCAGTACTTC.

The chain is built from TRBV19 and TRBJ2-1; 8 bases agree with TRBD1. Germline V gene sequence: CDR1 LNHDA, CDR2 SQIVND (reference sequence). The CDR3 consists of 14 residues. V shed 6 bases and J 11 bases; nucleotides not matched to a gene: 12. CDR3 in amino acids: CASRTEAGGSKQFF. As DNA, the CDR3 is TGTGCCAGTAGAACGGAGGCAGGGGGCTCCAAGCAGTTCTTC.

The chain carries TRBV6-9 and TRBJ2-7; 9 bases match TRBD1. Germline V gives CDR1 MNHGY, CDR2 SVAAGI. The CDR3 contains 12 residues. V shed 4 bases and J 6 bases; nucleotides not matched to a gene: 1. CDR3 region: CASSSTGGEQYF. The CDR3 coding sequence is TGTGCCAGCAGTTCGACAGGGGGCGAGCAGTACTTC.

In DNA, the CDR3 is TGTGCCAGCAGTTACACCGGGACAGGCCTCAATCAGCCCCAGCATTTT. Its translation: CASSYTGTGLNQPQHF. This chain uses TRBV6-5 with TRBJ1-5; 8 bases fit TRBD1. The germline CDR1 and CDR2 sequences are MNHEY and SVGAGI. V lost 2 bases to trimming and J lost 3 bases; unmatched junction nucleotides: 6. The CDR3 has 16 amino acids.